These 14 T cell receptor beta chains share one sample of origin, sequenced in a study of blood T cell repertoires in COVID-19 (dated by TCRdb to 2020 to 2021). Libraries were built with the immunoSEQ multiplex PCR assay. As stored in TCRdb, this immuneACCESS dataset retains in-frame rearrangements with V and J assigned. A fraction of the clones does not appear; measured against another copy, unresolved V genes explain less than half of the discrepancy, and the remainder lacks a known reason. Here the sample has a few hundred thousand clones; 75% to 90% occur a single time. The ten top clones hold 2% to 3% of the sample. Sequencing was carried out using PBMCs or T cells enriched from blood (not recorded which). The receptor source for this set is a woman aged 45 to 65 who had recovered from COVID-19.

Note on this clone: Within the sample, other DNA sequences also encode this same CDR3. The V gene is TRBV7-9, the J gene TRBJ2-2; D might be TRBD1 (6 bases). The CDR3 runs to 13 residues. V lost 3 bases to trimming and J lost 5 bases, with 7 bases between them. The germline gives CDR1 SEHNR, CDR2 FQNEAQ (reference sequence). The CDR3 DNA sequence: TGTGCCAGCAGCTTCACAGGGACCGGGGAGCTGTTTTTT. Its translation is CASSFTGTGELFF. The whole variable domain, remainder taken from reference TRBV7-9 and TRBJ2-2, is DTGVSQNPRHKITKRGQNVTFRCDPISEHNRLYWYRQTLGQGPEFLTYFQNEAQLEKSRLLSDRFSAERPKGSFSTLEIQRTEQGDSAMYLCASSFTGTGELFFGEGSRLTVL.

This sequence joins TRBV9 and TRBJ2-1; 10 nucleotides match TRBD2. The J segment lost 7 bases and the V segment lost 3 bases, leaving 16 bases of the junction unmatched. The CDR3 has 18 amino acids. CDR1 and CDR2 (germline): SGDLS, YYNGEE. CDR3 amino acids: CASSDPFGLAGAGNEQFF. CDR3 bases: TGTGCCAGCAGCGACCCCTTCGGGCTAGCGGGAGCGGGGAATGAGCAGTTCTTC.

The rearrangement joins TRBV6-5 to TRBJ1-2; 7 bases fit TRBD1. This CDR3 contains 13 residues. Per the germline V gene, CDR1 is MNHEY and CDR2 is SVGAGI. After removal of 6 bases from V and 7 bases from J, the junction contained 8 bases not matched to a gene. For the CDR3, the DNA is TGTGCCAGCAGACCAACCACAGGGGTTGGCTACACCTTC. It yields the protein CASRPTTGVGYTF.

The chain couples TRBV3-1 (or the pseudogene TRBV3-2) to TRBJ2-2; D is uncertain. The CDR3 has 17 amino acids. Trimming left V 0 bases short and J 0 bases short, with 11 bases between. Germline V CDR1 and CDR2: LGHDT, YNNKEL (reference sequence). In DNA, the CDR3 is TGTGCCAGCAGCCAAGATAGGTTCAGGACGAACACCGGGGAGCTGTTTTTT. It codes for CASSQDRFRTNTGELFF.

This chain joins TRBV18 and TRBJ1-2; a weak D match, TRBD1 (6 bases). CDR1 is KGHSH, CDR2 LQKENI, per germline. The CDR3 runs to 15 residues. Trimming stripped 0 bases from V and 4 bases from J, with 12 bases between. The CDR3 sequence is CASSPPAGVSYGYTF. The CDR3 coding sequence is TGTGCCAGCTCACCACCGGCAGGGGTTAGCTATGGCTACACCTTC.

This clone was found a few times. The CDR3 sequence: CASSFTGTGDEAFF. CDR3 in DNA: TGTGCCAGCAGTTTTACCGGGACAGGGGATGAAGCTTTCTTT. V gene TRBV28 combines with J gene TRBJ1-1, with 10 bases matching TRBD1. Germline values: CDR1 MDHEN, CDR2 SYDVKM. The CDR3 is 14 amino acids. V gave up 3 bases and J gave up 7 bases; unmatched junction bases: 5.

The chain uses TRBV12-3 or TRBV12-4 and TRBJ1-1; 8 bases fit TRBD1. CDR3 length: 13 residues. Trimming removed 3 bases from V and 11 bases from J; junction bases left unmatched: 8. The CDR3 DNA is TGTGCCAGCAGTTTTAACAGGGGGTCGAAGGCTTTCTTT. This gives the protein CASSFNRGSKAFF.

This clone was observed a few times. The CDR3 loop is CASSRDRLTRDQPQHF. The CDR3 coding sequence is TGTGCCAGCAGTCGCGACAGGCTGACGAGAGATCAGCCCCAGCATTTT. The chain combines TRBV5-8 with TRBJ1-5; tentative D call: TRBD1 (6 bases). This CDR3 is built from 16 residues. V gave up 5 bases and J gave up 5 bases, with 20 bases separating them. Germline CDR1 is SGHTS and CDR2 is YDEGEE.

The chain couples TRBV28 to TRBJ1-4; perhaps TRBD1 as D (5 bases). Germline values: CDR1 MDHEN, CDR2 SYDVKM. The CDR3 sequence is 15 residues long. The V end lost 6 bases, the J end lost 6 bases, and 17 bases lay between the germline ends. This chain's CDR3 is CASRTTGTLYEKLFF. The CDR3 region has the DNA TGTGCCAGCAGGACCACAGGTACACTTTATGAAAAACTGTTTTTT.

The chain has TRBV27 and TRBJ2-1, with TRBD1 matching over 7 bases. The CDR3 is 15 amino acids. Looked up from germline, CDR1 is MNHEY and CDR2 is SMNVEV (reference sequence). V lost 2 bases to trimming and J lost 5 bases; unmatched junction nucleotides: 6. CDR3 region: CASSLQTGFHNEQFF. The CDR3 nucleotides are TGTGCCAGCAGTTTACAGACAGGGTTCCACAATGAGCAGTTCTTC.

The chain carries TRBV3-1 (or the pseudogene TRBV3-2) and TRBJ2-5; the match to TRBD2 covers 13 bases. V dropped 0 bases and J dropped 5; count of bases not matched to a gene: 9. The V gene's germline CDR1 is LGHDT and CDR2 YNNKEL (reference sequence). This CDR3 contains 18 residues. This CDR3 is CASSQDVGTSGVQETQYF. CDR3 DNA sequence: TGTGCCAGCAGCCAAGACGTCGGGACTAGCGGGGTCCAGGAGACCCAGTACTTC.

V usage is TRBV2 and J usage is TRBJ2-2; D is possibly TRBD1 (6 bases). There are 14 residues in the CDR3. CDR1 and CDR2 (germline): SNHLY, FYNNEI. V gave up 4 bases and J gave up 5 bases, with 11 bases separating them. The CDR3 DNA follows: TGTGCCAGCAGTGGCCAGCAGGGGACCGGGGAGCTGTTTTTT. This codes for CASSGQQGTGELFF.

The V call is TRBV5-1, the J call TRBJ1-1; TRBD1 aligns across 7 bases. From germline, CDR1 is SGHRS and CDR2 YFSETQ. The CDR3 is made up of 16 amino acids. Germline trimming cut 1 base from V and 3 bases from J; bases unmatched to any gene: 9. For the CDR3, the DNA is TGCGCCAGCAGCTTGTTAGACAGGGCCGGGGACACTGAAGCTTTCTTT. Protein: CASSLLDRAGDTEAFF.

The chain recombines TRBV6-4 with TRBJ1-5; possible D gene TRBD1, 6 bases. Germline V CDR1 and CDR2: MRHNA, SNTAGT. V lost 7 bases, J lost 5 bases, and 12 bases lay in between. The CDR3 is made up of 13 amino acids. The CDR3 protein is CASTRGSDQPQHF. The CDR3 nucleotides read TGTGCCAGCACTAGGGGGTCTGATCAGCCCCAGCATTTT.